This T cell receptor (beta chain) emerged from a study of identical twins. Study-level results: In beta out-of-frame sequences, the excess sharing between twins was weaker.

This clonotype has only a few counts. Its antigen remains unidentified. With template switching, a universal primer site was added, and the cDNA carried unique molecular identifiers. TCRdb passed the 5' RACE reads through MiXCR, listing each CDR3 protein once. This table holds 1.5 million to 2 million distinct CDR3 sequences, less than 40% found once. The CDR3 extends over 13 amino acids. J gave up 12 bases and V 2 bases, and 8 bases lay outside the gene matches. The germline CDR1 and CDR2 sequences are SGHRS and YFSETQ. This TCR was recovered from a newborn girl in good health. The V gene is TRBV5-1, the J gene TRBJ2-1; 7 bases are shared with TRBD1. The sample was cord blood. CDR3 DNA sequence: TGCGCCAGCAGCTTCGTCAGCTACAGGGGGCAGTTCTTC. As protein: CASSFVSYRGQFF.